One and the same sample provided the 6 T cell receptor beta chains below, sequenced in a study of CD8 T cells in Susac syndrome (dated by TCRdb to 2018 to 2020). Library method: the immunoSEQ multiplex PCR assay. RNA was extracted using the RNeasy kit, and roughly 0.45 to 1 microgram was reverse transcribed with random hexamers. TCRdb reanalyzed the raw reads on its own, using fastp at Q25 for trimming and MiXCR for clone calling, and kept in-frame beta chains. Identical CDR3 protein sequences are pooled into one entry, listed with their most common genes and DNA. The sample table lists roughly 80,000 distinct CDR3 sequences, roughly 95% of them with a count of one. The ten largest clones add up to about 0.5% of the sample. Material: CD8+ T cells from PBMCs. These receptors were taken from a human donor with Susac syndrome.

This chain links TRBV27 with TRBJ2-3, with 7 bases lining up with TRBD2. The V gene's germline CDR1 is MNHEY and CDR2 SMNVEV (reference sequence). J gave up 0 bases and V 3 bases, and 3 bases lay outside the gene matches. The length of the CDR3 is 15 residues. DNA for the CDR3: TGTGCCAGCAGTTTTTTGCGGGGGAGCACAGATACGCAGTATTTT. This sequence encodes CASSFLRGSTDTQYF.

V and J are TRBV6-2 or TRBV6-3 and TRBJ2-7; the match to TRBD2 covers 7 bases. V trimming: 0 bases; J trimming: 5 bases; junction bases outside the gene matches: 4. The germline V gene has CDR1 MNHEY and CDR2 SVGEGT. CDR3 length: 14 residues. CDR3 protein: CASSYSGEGNEQYF. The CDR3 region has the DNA TGTGCCAGCAGTTACTCCGGGGAGGGGAACGAGCAGTACTTC.

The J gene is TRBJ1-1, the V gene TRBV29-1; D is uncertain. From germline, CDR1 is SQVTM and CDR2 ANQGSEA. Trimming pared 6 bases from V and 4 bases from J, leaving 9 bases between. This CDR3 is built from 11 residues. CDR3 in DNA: TGCAGCGTCCCTGGACGCACTGAAGCTTTCTTT. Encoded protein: CSVPGRTEAFF.

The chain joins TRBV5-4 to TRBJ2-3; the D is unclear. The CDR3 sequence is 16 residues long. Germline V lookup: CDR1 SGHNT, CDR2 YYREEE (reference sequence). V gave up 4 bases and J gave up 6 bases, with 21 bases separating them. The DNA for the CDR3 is TGTGCCAGCAGCCCCGGACGGCGCCTCAATGGGGATACGCAGTATTTT. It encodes CASSPGRRLNGDTQYF.

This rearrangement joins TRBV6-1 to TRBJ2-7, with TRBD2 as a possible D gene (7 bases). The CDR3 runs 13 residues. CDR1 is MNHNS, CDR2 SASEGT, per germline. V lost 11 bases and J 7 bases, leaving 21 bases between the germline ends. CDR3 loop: CAGLGGAGREQYF. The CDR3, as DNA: TGTGCCGGCCTGGGGGGGGCTGGAAGGGAGCAGTACTTC.

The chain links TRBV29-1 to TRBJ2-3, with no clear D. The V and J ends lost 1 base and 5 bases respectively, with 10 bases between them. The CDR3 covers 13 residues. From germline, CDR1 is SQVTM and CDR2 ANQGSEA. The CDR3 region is CSVEGQWEDTQYF. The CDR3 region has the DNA TGCAGCGTTGAAGGTCAGTGGGAAGATACGCAGTATTTT.